Each of the 15 T cell receptor beta chains below was sequenced from the same sample in a study of blood T cells in healthy people across ages (dated by TCRdb to the mid-2010s). The method behind the library was 5' RACE. The reads were generated on an Illumina HiSeq 2500. A second PCR of about 6 to 11 cycles was performed with a sample-barcoded 5' primer and a J-beta primer mix. TCRdb cleaned the public reads at Q25 with fastp, built clones with MiXCR and kept in-frame beta chains. Under each unique CDR3 protein, matching rows form one entry showing the most common genes and DNA. The sample yields fewer than 2,000,000 distinct CDR3 sequences; 30% to 35% were counted once. Approximately 10% of the sample comes from the top ten. What was sequenced was blood. Receptors originate from a woman under 40 in good health.

This clonotype was picked up a small number of times. The gene calls are TRBV7-2 and TRBJ2-3; D is unclear. The germline gives CDR1 SGHTA, CDR2 FQGNSA. The CDR3 totals 15 residues. V was pared by 4 bases and J by 0 bases, with 11 bases between. In DNA, the CDR3 is TGTGCCAGCAGCTCCCGCCGGCGGAGCACAGATACGCAGTATTTT. Its translation is CASSSRRRSTDTQYF.

This clonotype came up a few times. The V gene is TRBV5-1, the J gene TRBJ2-7; unclear D gene. Trimming pared 4 bases from V and 6 bases from J, leaving 14 bases between. The CDR3 totals 13 residues. In germline, CDR1 is SGHRS, CDR2 YFSETQ. The CDR3 sequence is CASSRQVPGEQYF. CDR3 nucleotide sequence: TGCGCCAGCAGCCGCCAGGTCCCCGGCGAGCAGTACTTC.

This clonotype was seen only a few times. The chain has TRBV20-1 and TRBJ2-7; tentative D call: TRBD1 (6 bases). Germline CDR1 DFQATT, CDR2 SNEGSKA (reference sequence). The CDR3 runs to 13 residues. Trimming took 5 bases from V and 0 from J, leaving 11 bases between them. CDR3 nucleotide sequence: TGCAGTGCTCACCAGGGGACCTCCTACGAGCAGTACTTC. As protein: CSAHQGTSYEQYF.

The rearrangement joins TRBV2 to TRBJ1-1, with a weak D call TRBD1 (6 bases). The ends were cut back, 8 bases at V and 5 bases at J, with 18 bases in the middle. The CDR3 length is 14 residues. CDR1 is SNHLY and CDR2 is FYNNEI in the germline V gene. CDR3 in amino acids: CASVPAYQGTEAFF. The DNA for the CDR3 is TGTGCCAGCGTACCCGCCTATCAGGGGACTGAAGCTTTCTTT.

V usage is TRBV6-2 or TRBV6-3 and J usage is TRBJ2-5; 9 positions match TRBD2. Trimming took 6 bases from V and 2 from J; bases not matched to a gene: 4. Germline-derived CDR1 and CDR2 are MNHEY and SVGEGT. The CDR3 length is 14 residues. Here the CDR3 reads CASRISGGQETQYF. In nucleotides, the CDR3 is TGTGCCAGCAGAATAAGCGGGGGGCAAGAGACCCAGTACTTC.

This clonotype was observed a handful of times. The chain carries TRBV29-1 and TRBJ2-7, with TRBD1 as a possible D gene (5 bases). From germline, CDR1 is SQVTM and CDR2 ANQGSEA. V dropped 4 bases and J dropped 7 bases, with 14 bases sitting between them. The CDR3 spans 12 residues. The CDR3 reads CSVGSGGAEQYF. The CDR3 DNA reads TGCAGCGTTGGTTCGGGTGGGGCAGAGCAGTACTTC.

The CDR3 coding sequence is TGCAGTGCCCCCGAAATTACACCCTACGAGCAGTACTTC. Translating it yields CSAPEITPYEQYF. This chain joins TRBV20-1 and TRBJ2-7; D ambiguous. The V and J ends lost 6 bases and 2 bases respectively, with 14 bases between them. Germline loops: CDR1 DFQATT, CDR2 SNEGSKA (reference sequence). The CDR3 consists of 13 residues.

This clonotype was observed at least ten times. The chain has TRBV27 and TRBJ2-7; D is unclear. Per the germline V gene, CDR1 is MNHEY and CDR2 is SMNVEV (reference sequence). The V and J ends lost 0 bases and 3 bases respectively, with 6 bases between them. The CDR3 covers 13 residues. The CDR3 protein is CASSLSAGYEQYF. The DNA for the CDR3 is TGTGCCAGCAGTTTATCGGCTGGCTACGAGCAGTACTTC.

This clonotype has more than one count but fewer than ten. V usage is TRBV11-2 and J usage is TRBJ2-7; D is perhaps TRBD2 (5 bases). The CDR3 consists of 16 residues. The V end lost 3 bases, the J end lost 0 bases, and 15 bases lay between the germline ends. Germline CDR1 and CDR2: SGHAT and FQNNGV. The CDR3 here is CASSLNRGLLSYEQYF. In nucleotides, the CDR3 is TGTGCCAGCAGCTTGAACAGAGGACTTCTCTCCTACGAGCAGTACTTC.

This clonotype was counted only a few times. The chain recombines TRBV7-2 with TRBJ2-6; D may be TRBD2 (5 bases). Germline loops: CDR1 SGHTA, CDR2 FQGNSA. The CDR3 is made up of 16 amino acids. Trimming shortened V by 2 bases and J by 0 bases, and 8 bases separated the two germline ends. The CDR3 spells CASSLLRGSGANVLTF. The CDR3 DNA reads TGTGCCAGCAGCTTATTACGGGGCTCTGGGGCCAACGTCCTGACTTTC.

The sample holds a few counts of this clonotype. V and J are TRBV25-1 and TRBJ2-3; tentatively, D is TRBD2 (5 bases). The CDR3 totals 14 residues. Trimming removed 4 bases from V and 1 base from J, with 9 bases in between. Per the germline V gene, CDR1 is MGHDK and CDR2 is SYGVNS. For the CDR3, the DNA is TGTGCCAGCAGTGTTAGCGCCGGCACAGATACGCAGTATTTT. It encodes CASSVSAGTDTQYF.

The V gene is TRBV5-5, the J gene TRBJ1-2; a possible D gene is TRBD1 (6 bases). There are 13 residues in the CDR3. V lost 5 bases and J 4 bases, leaving 12 bases between the germline ends. Per the germline V gene, CDR1 is SGHKS and CDR2 is YYEKEE (reference sequence). The CDR3, as DNA: TGTGCCAGCAGGCTCGACAGGTTCTATGGCTACACCTTC. Protein sequence: CASRLDRFYGYTF.

The chain joins TRBV29-1 to TRBJ2-1; D remains ambiguous. Per the germline V gene, CDR1 is SQVTM and CDR2 is ANQGSEA. There are 14 residues in the CDR3. The V and J ends lost 7 bases and 12 bases respectively, with 25 bases between them. Here the CDR3 DNA reads TGCAGCGCCTCGAAGGCGGCCCTTTTGTATGGGCAGTTCTTC. This gives the protein CSASKAALLYGQFF.

This rearrangement joins TRBV11-2 to TRBJ2-7; possibly TRBD2 for D (5 bases). The germline CDR1 and CDR2 sequences are SGHAT and FQNNGV. The CDR3 sequence is 15 residues long. Trimming cost V 1 base and J 0 bases, with 10 bases left between them. The CDR3 region has the DNA TGTGCCAGCAGCTTAGGGGTGGAGGCCTCCTACGAGCAGTACTTC. Protein: CASSLGVEASYEQYF.

This clonotype has more than one count but fewer than ten. This rearrangement joins TRBV7-3 to TRBJ2-1; 8 bases fit TRBD2. Unmatched junction bases numbered 7, after V lost 2 bases and J lost 7 bases. Looked up from germline, CDR1 is SGHTA and CDR2 is FQGTGA. The CDR3 sequence is 15 residues long. DNA of the CDR3: TGTGCCAGCAGCTTAGAAAGCGGGAGAGTAAATGAGCAGTTCTTC. It encodes CASSLESGRVNEQFF.